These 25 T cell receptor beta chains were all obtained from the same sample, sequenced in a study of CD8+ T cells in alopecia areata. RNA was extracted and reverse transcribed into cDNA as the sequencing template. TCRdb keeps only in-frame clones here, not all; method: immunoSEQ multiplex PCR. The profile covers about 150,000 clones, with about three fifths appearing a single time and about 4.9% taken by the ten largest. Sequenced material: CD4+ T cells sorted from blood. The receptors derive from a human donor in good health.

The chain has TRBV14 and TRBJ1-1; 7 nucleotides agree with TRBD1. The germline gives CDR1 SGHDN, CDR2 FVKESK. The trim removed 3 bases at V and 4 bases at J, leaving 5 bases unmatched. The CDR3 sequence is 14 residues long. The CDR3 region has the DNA TGTGCCAGCAGCCATCTACAGGGGTTCACTGAAGCTTTCTTT. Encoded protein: CASSHLQGFTEAFF.

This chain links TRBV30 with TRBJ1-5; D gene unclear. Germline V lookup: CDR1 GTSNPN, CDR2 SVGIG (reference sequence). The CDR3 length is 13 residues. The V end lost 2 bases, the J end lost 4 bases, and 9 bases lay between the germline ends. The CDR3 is CAWSPDTNQPQHF. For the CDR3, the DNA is TGTGCCTGGAGTCCTGACACAAATCAGCCCCAGCATTTT.

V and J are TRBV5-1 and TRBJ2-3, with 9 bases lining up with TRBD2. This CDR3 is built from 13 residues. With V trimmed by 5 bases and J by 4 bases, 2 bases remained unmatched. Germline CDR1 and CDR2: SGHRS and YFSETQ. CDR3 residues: CASRAGGPDTQYF. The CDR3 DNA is TGCGCCAGCAGGGCGGGAGGGCCAGATACGCAGTATTTT.

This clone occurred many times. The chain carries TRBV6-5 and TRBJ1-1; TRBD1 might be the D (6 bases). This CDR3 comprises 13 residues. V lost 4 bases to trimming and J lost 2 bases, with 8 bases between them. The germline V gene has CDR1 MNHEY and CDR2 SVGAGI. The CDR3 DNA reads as TGTGCCAGCAGTTGGGGGCCCAACACTGAAGCTTTCTTT. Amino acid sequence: CASSWGPNTEAFF.

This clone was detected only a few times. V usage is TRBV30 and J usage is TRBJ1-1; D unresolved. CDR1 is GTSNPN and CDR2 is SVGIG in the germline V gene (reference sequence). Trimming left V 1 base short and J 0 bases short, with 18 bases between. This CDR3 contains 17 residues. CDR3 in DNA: TGTGCCTGGAGTGCCCCTCTAGGGCTGACCATGAACACTGAAGCTTTCTTT. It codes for CAWSAPLGLTMNTEAFF.

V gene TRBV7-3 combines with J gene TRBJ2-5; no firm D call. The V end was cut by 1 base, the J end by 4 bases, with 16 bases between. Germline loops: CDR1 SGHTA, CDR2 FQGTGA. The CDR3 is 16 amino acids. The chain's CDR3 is CASSLNGVTKSETQYF. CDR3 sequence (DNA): TGTGCCAGCAGCTTAAACGGTGTGACCAAGTCAGAGACCCAGTACTTC.

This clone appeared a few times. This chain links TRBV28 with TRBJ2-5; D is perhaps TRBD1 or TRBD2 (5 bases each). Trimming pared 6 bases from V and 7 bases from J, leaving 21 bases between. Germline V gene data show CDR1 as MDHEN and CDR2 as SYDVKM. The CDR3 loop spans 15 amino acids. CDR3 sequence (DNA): TGTGCCAGCAGGCCCTCCGGGGCGGCCTTGGGGACCCAGTACTTC. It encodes CASRPSGAALGTQYF.

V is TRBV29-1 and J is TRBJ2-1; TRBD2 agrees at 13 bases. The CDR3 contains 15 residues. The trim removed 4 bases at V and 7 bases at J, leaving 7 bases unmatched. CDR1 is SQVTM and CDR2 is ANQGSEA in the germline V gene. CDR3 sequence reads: CSVGWGLAGRNEQFF. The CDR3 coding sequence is TGCAGCGTTGGATGGGGACTAGCGGGAAGGAATGAGCAGTTCTTC.

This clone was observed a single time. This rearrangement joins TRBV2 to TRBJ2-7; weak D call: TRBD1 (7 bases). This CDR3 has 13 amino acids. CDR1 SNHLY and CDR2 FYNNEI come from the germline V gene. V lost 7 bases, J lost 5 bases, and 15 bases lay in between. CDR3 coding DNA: TGTGCCAGCACGAAACAGGGGAGGCACGAGCAGTACTTC. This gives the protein CASTKQGRHEQYF.

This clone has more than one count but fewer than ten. CDR3 amino acids: CASSLGGTSGTYEQYF. CDR3 in DNA: TGTGCCAGCAGCTTAGGTGGGACTAGCGGCACCTACGAGCAGTACTTC. The rearrangement joins TRBV7-6 to TRBJ2-7; 11 positions agree with TRBD2. The germline V gene encodes CDR1 SGHVS and CDR2 FNYEAQ. V lost 1 base and J lost 2; bases outside the gene matches: 4. The CDR3 consists of 16 residues.

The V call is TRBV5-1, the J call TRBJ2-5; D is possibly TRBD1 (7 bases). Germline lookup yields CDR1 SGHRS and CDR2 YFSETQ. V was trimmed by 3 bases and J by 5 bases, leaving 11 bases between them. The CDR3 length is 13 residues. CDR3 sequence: CASSSGGQETQYF. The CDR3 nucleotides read TGCGCCAGCAGCTCCGGGGGACAGGAGACCCAGTACTTC.

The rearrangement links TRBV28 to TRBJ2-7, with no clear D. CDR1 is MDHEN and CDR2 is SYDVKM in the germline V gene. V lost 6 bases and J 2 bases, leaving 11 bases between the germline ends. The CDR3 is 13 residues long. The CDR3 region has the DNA TGTGCCAGCAGCCCATCAGGCACCTACGAGCAGTACTTC. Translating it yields CASSPSGTYEQYF.

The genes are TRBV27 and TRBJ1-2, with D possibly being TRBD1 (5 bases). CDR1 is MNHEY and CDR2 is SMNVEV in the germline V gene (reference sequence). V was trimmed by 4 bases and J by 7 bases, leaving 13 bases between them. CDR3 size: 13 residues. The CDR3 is CASSYRARAGYTF. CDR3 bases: TGTGCCAGCAGTTACCGGGCCAGGGCTGGCTACACCTTC.

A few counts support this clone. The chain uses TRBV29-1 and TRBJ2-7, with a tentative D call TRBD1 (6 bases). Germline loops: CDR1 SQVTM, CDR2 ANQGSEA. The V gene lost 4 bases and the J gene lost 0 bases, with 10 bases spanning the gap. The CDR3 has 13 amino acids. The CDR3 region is CSVVDSTSYEQYF. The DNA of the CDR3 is TGCAGCGTTGTGGACAGTACCTCCTACGAGCAGTACTTC.

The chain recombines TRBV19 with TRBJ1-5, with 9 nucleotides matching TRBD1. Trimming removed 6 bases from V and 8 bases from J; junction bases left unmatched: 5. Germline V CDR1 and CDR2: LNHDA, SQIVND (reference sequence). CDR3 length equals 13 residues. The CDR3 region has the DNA TGTGCCAGTAGGGCGACAGGGGGAGAGCCCCAGCATTTT. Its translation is CASRATGGEPQHF.

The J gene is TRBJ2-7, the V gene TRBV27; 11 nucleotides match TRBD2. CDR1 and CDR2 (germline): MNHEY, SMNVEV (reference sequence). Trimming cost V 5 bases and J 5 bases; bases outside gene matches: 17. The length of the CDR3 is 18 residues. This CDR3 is CASSRAGLAGGWSDEQYF. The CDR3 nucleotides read TGTGCCAGCAGTAGGGCAGGGCTAGCGGGAGGTTGGTCTGACGAGCAGTACTTC.

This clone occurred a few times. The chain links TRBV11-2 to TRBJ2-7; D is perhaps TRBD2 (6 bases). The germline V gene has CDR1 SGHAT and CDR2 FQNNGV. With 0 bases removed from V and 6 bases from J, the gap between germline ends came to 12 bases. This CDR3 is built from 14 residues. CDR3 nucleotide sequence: TGTGCCAGCAGCTTAGATCAAGGAGGGACCGAGCAGTACTTC. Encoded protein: CASSLDQGGTEQYF. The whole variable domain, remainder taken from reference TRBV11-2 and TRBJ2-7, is EAGVAQSPRYKIIEKRQSVAFWCNPISGHATLYWYQQILGQGPKLLIQFQNNGVVDDSQLPKDRFSAERLKGVDSTLKIQPAKLEDSAVYLCASSLDQGGTEQYFGPGTRLTVT.

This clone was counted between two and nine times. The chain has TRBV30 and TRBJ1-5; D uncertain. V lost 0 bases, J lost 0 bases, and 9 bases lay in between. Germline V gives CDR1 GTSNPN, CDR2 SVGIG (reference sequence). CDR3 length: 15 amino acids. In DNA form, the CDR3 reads TGTGCCTGGAGTGTCAGGATCGGTAGCAATCAGCCCCAGCATTTT. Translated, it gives CAWSVRIGSNQPQHF.

The CDR3 sequence is CASSPTGRRRVSELFF. DNA of the CDR3: TGCGCCAGCAGCCCAACCGGACGGCGTCGGGTGTCGGAACTGTTTTTT. This rearrangement joins TRBV4-1 to TRBJ1-4; no clear D. CDR3 length: 16 residues. Trimming stripped 4 bases from V and 12 bases from J, with 24 bases between. Germline V gene sequence: CDR1 MGHRA, CDR2 YSYEKL.

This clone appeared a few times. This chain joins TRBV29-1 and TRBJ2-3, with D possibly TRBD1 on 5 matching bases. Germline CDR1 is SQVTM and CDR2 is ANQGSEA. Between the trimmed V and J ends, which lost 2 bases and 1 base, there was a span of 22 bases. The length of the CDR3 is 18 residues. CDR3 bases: TGCAGCGTTGAAAGGCCTCAGGAAGATCAAGGGGGCACAGATACGCAGTATTTT. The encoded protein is CSVERPQEDQGGTDTQYF.

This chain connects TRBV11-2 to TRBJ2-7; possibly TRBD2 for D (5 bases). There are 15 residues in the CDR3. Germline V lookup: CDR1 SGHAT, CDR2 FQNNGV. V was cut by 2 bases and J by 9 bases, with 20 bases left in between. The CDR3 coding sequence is TGTGCCAGCAGCTTACTCCGGGATCCCTTATGGGTGCAGTACTTC. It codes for CASSLLRDPLWVQYF.

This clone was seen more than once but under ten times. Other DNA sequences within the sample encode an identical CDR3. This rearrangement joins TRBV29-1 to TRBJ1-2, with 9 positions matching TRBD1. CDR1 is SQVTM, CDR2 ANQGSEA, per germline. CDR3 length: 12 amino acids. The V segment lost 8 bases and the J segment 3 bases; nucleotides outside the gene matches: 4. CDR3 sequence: CSSRTGDYGYTF. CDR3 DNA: TGCAGCTCACGGACAGGGGACTATGGCTACACCTTC.

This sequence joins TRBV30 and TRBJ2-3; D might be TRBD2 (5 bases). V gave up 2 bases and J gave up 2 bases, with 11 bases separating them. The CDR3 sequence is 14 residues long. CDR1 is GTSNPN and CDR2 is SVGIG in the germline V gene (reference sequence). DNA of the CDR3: TGTGCCTGGAGTTCCGGGATCTTCACAGATACGCAGTATTTT. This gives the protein CAWSSGIFTDTQYF.

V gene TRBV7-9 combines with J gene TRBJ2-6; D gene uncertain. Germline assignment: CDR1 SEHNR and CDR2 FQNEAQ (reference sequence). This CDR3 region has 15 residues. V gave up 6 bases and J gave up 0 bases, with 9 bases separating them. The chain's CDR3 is CASRLPYSGANVLTF. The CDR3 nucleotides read TGTGCCAGCAGGTTACCTTACTCTGGGGCCAACGTCCTGACTTTC. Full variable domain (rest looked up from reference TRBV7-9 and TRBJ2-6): DTGVSQNPRHKITKRGQNVTFRCDPISEHNRLYWYRQTLGQGPEFLTYFQNEAQLEKSRLLSDRFSAERPKGSFSTLEIQRTEQGDSAMYLCASRLPYSGANVLTFGAGSRLTVL.

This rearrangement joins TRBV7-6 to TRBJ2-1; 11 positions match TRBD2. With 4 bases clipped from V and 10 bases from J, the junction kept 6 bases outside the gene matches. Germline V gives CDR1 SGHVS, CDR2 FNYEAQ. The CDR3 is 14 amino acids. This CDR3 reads CASSSRRTSGEQFF. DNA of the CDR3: TGTGCCAGCAGCTCCCGGAGGACTAGCGGGGAGCAGTTCTTC.